This T cell receptor beta chain originates from a study of PD-1 blockade in classical Hodgkin lymphoma. Autologous stem cell transplantation was followed by relapse in every patient, and brentuximab vedotin exposure varied. Data came from immunoSEQ multiplex PCR; TCRdb stores just in-frame clones and leaves some out. The sample carries some 20,000 clones, 80% recorded once. The ends were cut back, 8 bases at V and 4 bases at J, with 11 bases in the middle. Germline V gene lookup returns CDR1 LNHDA and CDR2 SQIVND (reference sequence). This CDR3 spans 12 amino acids. The starting material was peripheral blood mononuclear cells (PBMCs), obtained before the second cycle of nivolumab. J is TRBJ1-2 and V is TRBV19; D perhaps matches TRBD1 (5 bases). The clonotype originates from a human donor with classical Hodgkin lymphoma. The CDR3 protein is CASQQVAYGYTF. In nucleotides, the CDR3 is TGTGCCAGTCAACAGGTTGCCTATGGCTACACCTTC.